This T cell receptor beta chain was retrieved from a study of T cells in localized non-small cell lung cancer. Overall study results and limits: Within adjacent lung there appeared a median around 55 of the top 100 tumor clones.

Trimming shortened V by 6 bases and J by 4 bases, and 7 bases separated the two germline ends. The germline V gene encodes CDR1 SNHLY and CDR2 FYNNEI. The CDR3 spans 12 residues. Clones were read by immunoSEQ multiplex PCR, and TCRdb kept only the in-frame ones, dropping some. The sample consists of 20,000 to 25,000 clones, about 87% of them appearing once. Note on this clone: Its cognate antigen is unknown.

The J gene is TRBJ1-3, the V gene TRBV2; no clear D gene. This receptor was taken from a man between 35 and 75 years old with stage II squamous cell lung carcinoma. Sequences were derived from PBMCs, sampled before any cancer treatment. The CDR3, as DNA: TGTGCCAGCAGCATTGAAGGAAACACCATATATTTT. The encoded protein is CASSIEGNTIYF.